This TCR beta chain is drawn from a study of tumor-infiltrating lymphocytes in primary liver carcinoma (dated by TCRdb to about 2017). About the investigation overall: Between November 2015 and March 2016, several patients in China with histopathologically diagnosed primary liver carcinoma had their tumors surgically resected. Hepatocellular carcinoma (four) or combined HCC and intrahepatic cholangiocarcinoma (one) was present in the five patients, who were three men and two women aged 30 to 69 years. The tumors of the five patients were staged as T1-T3 N0M0, with maximum diameters ranging from roughly 4 to 10 cm. Samples yielded roughly 3.65 to 7.13 million productive TCRbeta reads; read depth did not differ significantly between tissue types. For each liver tumor, the study sampled five regions along with adjacent normal tissue and blood, and applied TCRbeta repertoire sequencing, expression microarrays and whole-exome sequencing. A total of 35 specimens from 5 patients underwent TCRbeta repertoire sequencing, comprising some 25 tumor regions, 5 adjacent noncancerous liver tissues and 5 peripheral blood samples. High reproducibility was observed for the technical replicate repertoires, with mean shared-clone rates approximately 0.9 and correlation coefficients above 0.95. Overall study results and their limits: A significantly larger repertoire fraction was made up by the top 250 clones in tumors than in blood (p = 0.039). Bulk unsorted samples precluded comparing CD4+ and CD8+ T cell repertoires. Only the TCR beta chain was sequenced, which likely underestimates true repertoire diversity because unpaired alpha chains were not captured. Consistent with antigen-driven expansion, pairs of tumor regions showed higher repertoire overlap (mean roughly 36%) than either tumor-adjacent pairs (approximately 17%) or tumor-blood pairs (about 15%). Only a few patients were included in the study, and the authors note that the findings should be validated in a larger study.

RNA from unsorted whole blood was extracted with TRIzol reagent, and germline DNA was obtained with the DNeasy Blood & Tissue kit. Patients had chronic HBV infection and were treatment-naive at sampling. Around 3.9 milliliters of peripheral blood were collected into K2EDTA tubes before surgery. Using a constant-region primer and ProtoScript II reverse transcriptase, TCRbeta-specific cDNA was reverse-transcribed from 500 ng total RNA. Three nested multiplex PCR rounds, following a slightly modified ARM-PCR procedure, were used to build the TCRbeta libraries. Sample barcodes and Illumina adapters were added in a final 25-cycle PCR using Deep VentR polymerase. Amplicons of 200-500 bp were gel-purified with a QIAquick gel extraction kit before sequencing. An Illumina HiSeq 2500 was used to sequence the TCRbeta amplicons with 250-bp paired-end reads. In the authors' own workflow: Quality trimming of reads was performed with Trimmomatic v0.33, and paired reads were merged with FLASH v1.2.11 so that full CDR3 sequences could be recovered. V, D and J germline segments were assigned to the rearranged TCRbeta sequences by MiGEC v1.2.1b. Clonotype statistics and Shannon-Wiener diversity indices were calculated with VDJtools v1.0.0. Except for diversity analysis, only the 250 most abundant clonotypes of each sample were used in subsequent analyses to reduce sampling bias. Starting from the raw public reads, TCRdb applied fastp trimming at Q25, assembled clones with MiXCR and retained in-frame beta chains. Every CDR3 protein is listed once, alongside the most common genes and DNA of its rows. The V and J calls and clone size are TCRdb's, not the authors'. The sample yields about 200,000 distinct CDR3 sequences; roughly 61% were counted once. Around 7.1% of the sample comes from the top ten.

This clonotype was observed a handful of times. This receptor's antigen is unknown. A much larger clone differs from this one at a single base, so this may be a read error. Input material: peripheral blood. The sequence was collected from a woman aged 60 to 75 with primary liver carcinoma and hepatitis B virus infection.

The encoded CDR3 is CASSFSRGSTEAFF. The DNA reads as follows: TGTGCCAGCAGCTTTTCAAGGGGAAGTACTGAAGCTTTCTTT. This sequence uses TRBV11-2 and TRBJ1-1; a tentative D match to TRBD1 spans 5 bases. Trimming costs V 3 bases and J 5 bases, and their ends lie 13 bases apart. The germline V gene provides CDR1 SGHAT and CDR2 FQNNGV. The CDR3, from cysteine to phenylalanine, totals 14 residues. Only CDR3 DNA remains: 42 bases, in frame from the first base. Supplemented by the reference TRBV11-2 and TRBJ1-1 proteins around the CDR3, the complete variable domain is EAGVAQSPRYKIIEKRQSVAFWCNPISGHATLYWYQQILGQGPKLLIQFQNNGVVDDSQLPKDRFSAERLKGVDSTLKIQPAKLEDSAVYLCASSFSRGSTEAFFGQGTRLTVV.